The rows below give T cell receptor beta chains drawn from one sample of a study of T-cell memory formation after mild COVID-19. TCRdb redid the calling of the 5' RACE reads with MiXCR, one entry per CDR3 protein. The data hold some 150,000 distinct CDR3 sequences, with roughly a fifth observed a single time. The sequenced sample was PBMCs or a T cell subset sorted from them (not recorded which). All receptors come from an adult woman who had mild COVID-19 (a few samples of this study predate the infection). Cell type and time point are not known. Each CDR3 is given with its conserved first and last residue. A D gene is named only where the DNA matches it firmly. Some rows mark clone size as missing; the rest say once, few, many or name a class of expanded clone.

j_call	v_call	d_call	clone_size	cdr3_aa
TRBJ2-1	TRBV7-2	TRBD2	.	CASSPTSGAHNEQFF
TRBJ2-7	TRBV3-1	TRBD2	.	CASSLGLAGLNEQYF
TRBJ2-1	TRBV7-2	.	few	CASSSRQITNEQFF
TRBJ2-5	TRBV9	TRBD2	once	CASSPQPGLVGETQYF
TRBJ2-3	TRBV29-1	TRBD2	few	CSVAPGLAESRDTQYF
TRBJ1-1	TRBV12-3/TRBV12-4	TRBD1	few	CASTLPGQGTEAFF
TRBJ1-1	TRBV5-1	TRBD1	few	CASSPRGQGLGTEAFF
TRBJ1-1	TRBV7-2	.	.	CASSFLGGEAFF
TRBJ1-1	TRBV12-3/TRBV12-4	.	few	CASLFGVGPTEAFF
TRBJ1-6	TRBV6-2/TRBV6-3	.	.	CASSYLGGYNSPLHF